This T cell receptor beta chain derives from a study of blood T cell repertoires in COVID-19 (dated by TCRdb to about 2020). For the wider study: Samples covering the acute and convalescent phases of COVID-19 were provided by collaborators in the United States, Italy and Spain. The material from the prospective study consisted of cDNA or gDNA derived from T cells, B-cell-depleted T cells, or PBMCs. Subjects who had been exposed to COVID-19, were actively infected with it, or had recovered from it provided the deeply sampled blood TCRbeta repertoires that made up the dataset. The repertoires were released in a freely available public database meant as a resource for research on the immune response to SARS-CoV-2. Samples came from the ongoing ImmuneRACE study (first 160 participants) plus 1,254 subjects from 6 global collaborators. Sample metadata almost always included a de-identified subject ID, COVID-19 status, age in years and sex. Where available, HLA class I and class II types were obtained from metadata supplied by the sample provider rather than from assay-based typing. Overall study outcomes, separate from this receptor: Clinical and demographic metadata were provided uncurated, with the amount varying by source and participant.

Each collaborating institution followed its own protocols to collect whole blood in K2EDTA tubes. Collaborator samples were shipped for TCRbeta analysis as frozen whole blood, isolated PBMCs, or DNA extracted from either sample type. Comment on this clone: Its binding antigen is unknown. Base-call qualities are not available, and no considerably larger clone is one nucleotide away.

TCRbeta CDR3 regions were amplified from genomic DNA by means of the immunoSEQ Assay, a bias-controlled multiplex PCR. As for how the authors treated the data: The number of nucleated cells in each sample was estimated from the amplification of reference gene primers within the assay. To quantify the absolute abundance of each unique TCRbeta CDR3 rearrangement, sequence reads were collapsed and filtered. For each sample, productive Simpson clonality was calculated as the square root of Simpson's diversity index across productive rearrangements. TCRdb mirrors the immuneACCESS table, restricted to in-frame sequences. Some clones are absent from its copies; in checked studies, under half trace to an unresolved V gene, and the reason for the others is unknown. The V and J calls and the clone size are those of that table, but D and trimming were determined from the DNA. For this sample the table gives 150,000 to 200,000 clones, of which about 84% were detected only once. 4.5% to 6.5% of the sample comes from the top ten.

The clonotype was recovered from a woman in her twenties or thirties with acute or convalescent COVID-19. Sequencing was carried out using peripheral blood.

The DNA sequence reads TGTGCCAGCAGTGATTGGACAGGCCGCTCTGGAAACACCATATATTTT. It translates as CASSDWTGRSGNTIYF. The sequence links TRBV28 to TRBJ1-3, and 7 bases in between align with TRBD1. The junction shows trimming of 5 bases on V and 0 bases on J, and the gene matches do not reach 7 bases of it. CDR1 and CDR2, looked up from the germline V gene, are MDHEN and SYDVKM. The CDR3, from cysteine to phenylalanine, totals 16 residues. The read is trimmed to its CDR3 DNA, 48 bases read in frame from base 1. The CDR3, completed at both ends by the reference TRBV28 and TRBJ1-3 genes, gives the full variable domain DVKVTQSSRYLVKRTGEKVFLECVQDMDHENMFWYRQDPGLGLRLIYFSYDVKMKEKGDIPEGYSVSREKKERFSLILESASTNQTSMYLCASSDWTGRSGNTIYFGEGSWLTVV.